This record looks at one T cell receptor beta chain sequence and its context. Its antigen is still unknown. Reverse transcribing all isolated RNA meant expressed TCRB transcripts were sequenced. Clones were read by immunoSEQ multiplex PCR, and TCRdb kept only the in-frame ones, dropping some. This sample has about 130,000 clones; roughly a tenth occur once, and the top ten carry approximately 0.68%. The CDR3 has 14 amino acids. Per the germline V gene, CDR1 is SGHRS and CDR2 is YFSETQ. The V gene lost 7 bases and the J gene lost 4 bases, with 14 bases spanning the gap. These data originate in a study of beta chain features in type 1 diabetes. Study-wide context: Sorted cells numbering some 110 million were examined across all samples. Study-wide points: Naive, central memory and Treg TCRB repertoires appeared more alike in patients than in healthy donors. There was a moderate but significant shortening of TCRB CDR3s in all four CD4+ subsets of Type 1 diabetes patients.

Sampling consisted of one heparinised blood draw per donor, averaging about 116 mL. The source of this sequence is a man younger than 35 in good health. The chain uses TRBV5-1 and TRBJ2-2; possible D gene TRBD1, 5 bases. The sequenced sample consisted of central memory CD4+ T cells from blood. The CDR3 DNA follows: TGCGCCAGCCGCGGACAAGGCGGCACCGGGGAGCTGTTTTTT. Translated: CASRGQGGTGELFF.